The 14 T cell receptor beta chains given below trace back to one sample, sequenced in a study of blood T cells in healthy people across ages. A second PCR, run for about 6 to 11 cycles, used a sample-barcoded 5' primer plus a J-beta primer mix. TCRdb passed the 5' RACE reads through MiXCR, listing each CDR3 protein once. The sample carries around 970,000 distinct CDR3 sequences, approximately 50% recorded once. Sequencing was done on a sample of blood. The receptors were gathered from a woman between 55 and 75 years old in good health.

The gene calls are TRBV29-1 and TRBJ1-2; D is undetermined. V was cut by 4 bases and J by 2 bases, with 5 bases left in between. This CDR3 spans 11 amino acids. The germline V gene has CDR1 SQVTM and CDR2 ANQGSEA. CDR3: CSVVENYGYTF. CDR3 DNA: TGCAGCGTTGTGGAGAACTATGGCTACACCTTC. Combining the CDR3 with reference TRBV29-1 and TRBJ1-2 gives the whole variable domain SAVISQKPSRDICQRGTSLTIQCQVDSQVTMMFWYRQQPGQSLTLIATANQGSEATYESGFVIDKFPISRPNLTFSTLTVSNMSPEDSSIYLCSVVENYGYTFGSGTRLTVV.

The J gene is TRBJ2-2, the V gene TRBV13; D is undetermined. Germline-derived CDR1 and CDR2 are PRHDT and FYEKMQ (reference sequence). This CDR3 contains 15 residues. V lost 4 bases and J 1 base, leaving 10 bases between the germline ends. CDR3 DNA sequence: TGTGCCAGCAGCTACCGAGGTGGGAACACCGGGGAGCTGTTTTTT. Protein: CASSYRGGNTGELFF.

This clonotype was detected a few times. The V and J genes are TRBV29-1 and TRBJ2-5, with D perhaps TRBD2 (7 bases). The tail of the sequence fits TRBJ2-7 better, so the J call may be wrong. The CDR3 loop spans 13 amino acids. Germline assignment: CDR1 SQVTM and CDR2 ANQGSEA. The chain's CDR3 is CSARRGGFYEQYF. The CDR3 nucleotides read TGCAGCGCCCGAAGGGGGGGGTTCTACGAGCAGTACTTC.

The V gene is TRBV28, the J gene TRBJ2-5, with D perhaps TRBD1 or TRBD2 (5 bases each). Trimming shortened V by 2 bases and J by 5 bases, and 15 bases separated the two germline ends. The CDR3 covers 15 residues. The germline V gene has CDR1 MDHEN and CDR2 SYDVKM. DNA of the CDR3: TGTGCCAGCAGTTTACCGGGGACCGCTGAGGAGACCCAGTACTTC. Its translation is CASSLPGTAEETQYF.

Here the CDR3 reads CASSYMDRGETQYF. The CDR3 DNA sequence: TGTGCCAGCAGCTATATGGACAGGGGAGAGACCCAGTACTTC. The rearrangement uses TRBV5-6 and TRBJ2-5; TRBD1 matches at 9 bases. Germline V gene lookup returns CDR1 SGHDT and CDR2 YYEEEE. V shed 3 bases, J shed 4 bases, and the junction held 4 bases outside the gene matches. The CDR3 has 14 residues.

The chain joins TRBV7-2 to TRBJ2-7; D perhaps matches TRBD1 (5 bases). Germline V CDR1 and CDR2: SGHTA, FQGNSA. V lost 0 bases, J lost 4 bases, and 10 bases lay in between. The CDR3 is made up of 14 amino acids. Here the CDR3 reads CASSLAGRVYEQYF. CDR3 nucleotides: TGTGCCAGCAGCTTAGCGGGCAGGGTTTACGAGCAGTACTTC.

The V gene is TRBV5-6, the J gene TRBJ2-4; TRBD1 aligns across 9 bases. The last part of the DNA fits TRBJ2-7 better; the J call may be wrong. This CDR3 has 15 amino acids. Germline values: CDR1 SGHDT, CDR2 YYEEEE. The CDR3, as DNA: TGTGCCAGCAGCTTGGAGTGGGACAGGGTCTACGAGCAGTACTTC. Translation: CASSLEWDRVYEQYF.

The V gene is TRBV28, the J gene TRBJ2-3, with 7 bases lining up with TRBD1. J was trimmed by 4 bases and V by 4 bases; bases with no gene match: 17. CDR1 and CDR2 (germline): MDHEN, SYDVKM. The CDR3 extends over 18 amino acids. CDR3: CASSSIHRGRLSSDTQYF. The CDR3 DNA sequence: TGTGCCAGCAGTTCCATCCACAGGGGAAGGTTGTCTTCAGATACGCAGTATTTT.

The chain uses TRBV6-5 and TRBJ2-5; tentatively, D is TRBD1 (5 bases). V lost 6 bases and J 3 bases, leaving 14 bases between the germline ends. The CDR3 sequence is 14 residues long. Germline V lookup: CDR1 MNHEY, CDR2 SVGAGI. The CDR3 DNA follows: TGTGCCAGCAGCTCCCATAGCAGGGAAGAGACCCAGTACTTC. Its translation: CASSSHSREETQYF.

V usage is TRBV7-9 and J usage is TRBJ1-2; D unclear. The CDR3 is 15 amino acids. Germline values: CDR1 SEHNR, CDR2 FQNEAQ (reference sequence). The V end was cut by 8 bases, the J end by 4 bases, with 20 bases between. The CDR3: CASSSTETRFYGYTF. CDR3 DNA sequence: TGTGCCAGCTCGTCCACAGAGACACGATTCTATGGCTACACCTTC.

The gene calls are TRBV20-1 and TRBJ2-1; TRBD1 agrees at 7 bases. CDR1 is DFQATT and CDR2 is SNEGSKA in the germline V gene (reference sequence). The CDR3 is made up of 14 amino acids. Trimming cost V 5 bases and J 2 bases; bases outside gene matches: 6. CDR3 protein: CSAQTGSTYNEQFF. CDR3 bases: TGCAGTGCTCAGACAGGGTCCACCTACAATGAGCAGTTCTTC.

The rearrangement links TRBV6-5 to TRBJ2-5; weak D call: TRBD2 (6 bases). V was clipped by 5 bases and J by 11 bases, with 27 bases between them. This CDR3 is 16 amino acids long. CDR1 and CDR2 from the germline V gene are MNHEY and SVGAGI. CDR3 loop: CASSPGTPSRFNEQYF. As DNA, the CDR3 is TGTGCCAGCAGTCCCGGGACTCCCTCGAGGTTCAATGAGCAGTACTTC.

This clonotype was seen a few times. CDR3: CASSLAYRSGSDVLTF. In nucleotides, the CDR3 is TGCGCCAGCAGCTTGGCCTACAGGAGCGGTAGCGACGTCCTGACTTTC. The rearrangement uses TRBV5-1 and TRBJ2-6, with D perhaps given as TRBD1 or TRBD2 (5 bases each). Per germline, CDR1 SGHRS and CDR2 YFSETQ. The V gene lost 0 bases and the J gene lost 11 bases, with 18 bases spanning the gap. CDR3 size: 16 residues. Supplemented by reference TRBV5-1 and TRBJ2-6, the full variable domain reads KAGVTQTPRYLIKTRGQQVTLSCSPISGHRSVSWYQQTPGQGLQFLFEYFSETQRNKGNFPGRFSGRQFSNSRSEMNVSTLELGDSALYLCASSLAYRSGSDVLTFGAGSRLTVL.

This rearrangement joins TRBV7-2 to TRBJ1-5; TRBD1 agrees at 8 bases. CDR1 and CDR2 from the germline V gene are SGHTA and FQGNSA. The CDR3 runs to 14 residues. J lost 2 bases, V lost 4 bases, and 1 base had no gene match. Here the CDR3 DNA reads TGTGCCAGCAGCTCGACAGGGGGCAATCAGCCCCAGCATTTT. It codes for CASSSTGGNQPQHF.